The next 28 T cell receptor beta chains were all read from a single sample in a study of blood T cell repertoires in COVID-19. Method: immunoSEQ multiplex PCR; TCRdb's copy keeps in-frame clones and lacks some. The sample contains tens of thousands of clones, approximately 83% of which appear only once. Sequenced: peripheral blood. Receptor source: a man in his fifties or sixties with COVID-19, enrolled during active disease.

V is TRBV28 and J is TRBJ1-1; 9 bases are shared with TRBD1. The V gene end was trimmed by 7 bases and the J gene end by 5 bases; junction bases not matched to a gene: 5. This CDR3 has 13 amino acids. Germline V CDR1 and CDR2: MDHEN, SYDVKM. Here the CDR3 reads CASTGTGRTEAFF. In DNA form, the CDR3 reads TGTGCCAGCACTGGGACAGGGAGGACTGAAGCTTTCTTT.

This sequence joins TRBV6-5 and TRBJ1-1; 9 bases match TRBD1. V shed 5 bases and J 5 bases; nucleotides not matched to a gene: 6. From germline, CDR1 is MNHEY and CDR2 SVGAGI. This CDR3 has 14 amino acids. This chain's CDR3 is CASSRDRDLTEAFF. The CDR3 coding sequence is TGTGCCAGCAGTAGGGACAGGGACTTAACTGAAGCTTTCTTT.

V usage is TRBV7-9 and J usage is TRBJ1-6; D gene ambiguous. Germline V CDR1 and CDR2: SEHNR, FQNEAQ (reference sequence). V was trimmed by 1 base and J by 7 bases, leaving 11 bases between them. The CDR3 loop spans 15 amino acids. CDR3: CASSLDRGWNSPLHF. The CDR3 DNA reads as TGTGCCAGCAGCTTAGATAGAGGATGGAATTCACCCCTCCACTTT.

The chain joins TRBV6-2 or TRBV6-3 to TRBJ2-2; TRBD2 aligns across 13 bases. Germline assignment: CDR1 MNHEY and CDR2 SVGEGT. J was trimmed by 0 bases and V by 5 bases; bases with no gene match: 6. This CDR3 is 18 amino acids long. CDR3 in amino acids: CASSRTSGSIANTGELFF. DNA for the CDR3: TGTGCCAGCAGTCGGACTAGCGGGAGTATTGCGAACACCGGGGAGCTGTTTTTT.

This clone was detected only once. This rearrangement joins TRBV7-9 to TRBJ2-5, with TRBD2 matching over 9 bases. Germline V CDR1 and CDR2: SEHNR, FQNEAQ (reference sequence). The V gene end was trimmed by 2 bases and the J gene end by 1 base; junction bases not matched to a gene: 2. The CDR3 totals 15 residues. The CDR3 spells CASSLTTSGQETQYF. The CDR3 DNA reads TGTGCCAGCAGCTTAACGACTAGCGGCCAAGAGACCCAGTACTTC.

The sample holds a few counts of this clone. The chain has TRBV7-2 and TRBJ1-5; unclear D gene. CDR1 is SGHTA, CDR2 FQGNSA, per germline. V gave up 1 base and J gave up 3 bases, with 10 bases separating them. This CDR3 has 15 residues. The CDR3 spells CASSLELRSNQPQHF. CDR3 sequence (DNA): TGTGCCAGCAGCTTAGAGCTCCGTTCCAATCAGCCCCAGCATTTT. Full variable domain (remainder filled in from reference TRBV7-2 and TRBJ1-5): GAGVSQSPSNKVTEKGKDVELRCDPISGHTALYWYRQSLGQGLEFLIYFQGNSAPDKSGLPSDRFSAERTGGSVSTLTIQRTQQEDSAVYLCASSLELRSNQPQHFGDGTRLSIL.

The CDR3 sequence: CASSPEGRWGTGELFF. The CDR3 DNA sequence: TGTGCCAGCAGCCCTGAAGGGAGATGGGGCACCGGGGAGCTGTTTTTT. This chain links TRBV3-1 (or the pseudogene TRBV3-2) with TRBJ2-2, with TRBD2 as a possible D gene (5 bases). This CDR3 region has 16 residues. The germline gives CDR1 LGHDT, CDR2 YNNKEL (reference sequence). The V gene lost 4 bases and the J gene lost 4 bases, with 16 bases spanning the gap.

This clone was counted only a few times. This chain uses TRBV5-1 with TRBJ1-6, with 8 nucleotides matching TRBD1. The CDR3 loop spans 13 amino acids. Trimming cost V 5 bases and J 10 bases; bases outside gene matches: 5. From germline, CDR1 is SGHRS and CDR2 YFSETQ. The CDR3 sequence: CASRVQGESPLHF. For the CDR3, the DNA is TGCGCCAGCAGAGTACAGGGGGAATCACCCCTCCACTTT.

The CDR3 protein is CASSNPDRGGGYTF. The CDR3 region has the DNA TGTGCCAGCAGTAATCCCGACAGGGGAGGTGGCTACACCTTC. J is TRBJ1-2 and V is TRBV28; 8 bases match TRBD1. CDR3 length: 14 amino acids. J lost 7 bases, V lost 5 bases, and 9 bases had no gene match. Germline loops: CDR1 MDHEN, CDR2 SYDVKM.

Only a few counts were recorded for this clone. J is TRBJ2-5 and V is TRBV6-1, with 7 bases lining up with TRBD2. This CDR3 is 15 amino acids long. Germline-derived CDR1 and CDR2 are MNHNS and SASEGT. After removal of 1 base from V and 2 bases from J, the junction contained 4 bases not matched to a gene. Written as DNA, the CDR3 is TGTGCCAGCAGTGAAGTCCCGGGGGGACAAGAGACCCAGTACTTC. As protein: CASSEVPGGQETQYF.

This clone was found a few times. The chain uses TRBV12-3 or TRBV12-4 and TRBJ2-7; 7 nucleotides align to TRBD2. Unmatched junction bases numbered 4, after V lost 6 bases and J lost 2 bases. This CDR3 is built from 13 residues. CDR3 in DNA: TGTGCCAGCAGCCAGCTAGCGGCCTACGAGCAGTACTTC. It translates to CASSQLAAYEQYF.

This chain connects TRBV19 to TRBJ1-2; 7 bases align to TRBD1. V was clipped by 4 bases and J by 4 bases; unmatched bases: 3. The CDR3 loop spans 13 amino acids. Germline loops: CDR1 LNHDA, CDR2 SQIVND (reference sequence). The DNA for the CDR3 is TGTGCCAGTAGTACGACAGGGACCTATGGCTACACCTTC. Its protein is CASSTTGTYGYTF.

This clone has only a few counts. The gene calls are TRBV3-1 (or the pseudogene TRBV3-2) and TRBJ2-4; D not certain. V was trimmed by 7 bases and J by 1 base, leaving 8 bases between them. Germline lookup yields CDR1 LGHDT and CDR2 YNNKEL (reference sequence). The CDR3 contains 13 residues. CDR3 in amino acids: CASKERAKNIQYF. The CDR3 region has the DNA TGTGCCAGCAAAGAGAGGGCCAAAAACATTCAGTACTTC.

The gene calls are TRBV21-1 and TRBJ1-5. TRBV21-1 has pseudogene status. The CDR3 has 18 residues. CDR3 residues: CASSPKWPDWYSNQPQHF. In DNA form, the CDR3 reads TGTGCCAGCAGCCCAAAGTGGCCCGACTGGTATAGCAATCAGCCCCAGCATTTT.

The chain carries TRBV2 and TRBJ2-3; possible D gene TRBD2, 6 bases. The germline gives CDR1 SNHLY, CDR2 FYNNEI. CDR3 size: 15 residues. V lost 5 bases and J 3 bases, leaving 15 bases between the germline ends. The CDR3 sequence: CASSPRDFRTDTQYF. CDR3 DNA: TGTGCCAGCAGTCCTCGGGACTTCAGGACAGATACGCAGTATTTT.

V and J are TRBV19 and TRBJ1-3; no clear D. CDR1 is LNHDA and CDR2 is SQIVND in the germline V gene (reference sequence). V lost 3 bases, J lost 0 bases, and 15 bases lay in between. This CDR3 region has 17 residues. CDR3: CASSMGGRLISGNTIYF. CDR3 sequence (DNA): TGTGCCAGTAGTATGGGAGGGCGTTTAATCTCTGGAAACACCATATATTTT. Together with reference TRBV19 and TRBJ1-3, the CDR3 gives the full variable domain: DGGITQSPKYLFRKEGQNVTLSCEQNLNHDAMYWYRQDPGQGLRLIYYSQIVNDFQKGDIAEGYSVSREKKESFPLTVTSAQKNPTAFYLCASSMGGRLISGNTIYFGEGSWLTVV.

This clone was detected only once. This rearrangement joins TRBV19 to TRBJ2-5; TRBD1 agrees at 7 bases. This CDR3 spans 15 amino acids. The J segment lost 1 base and the V segment lost 7 bases, leaving 9 bases of the junction unmatched. Germline CDR1 reads LNHDA; CDR2 reads SQIVND (reference sequence). The CDR3 DNA sequence: TGTGCCAGTATGGCCCGAGGGACAGCCCAAGAGACCCAGTACTTC. Translation: CASMARGTAQETQYF.

The rearrangement uses TRBV5-1 and TRBJ1-2; possibly TRBD1 for D (6 bases). V lost 2 bases and J lost 2, with 7 bases in between. This CDR3 contains 13 residues. Per the germline V gene, CDR1 is SGHRS and CDR2 is YFSETQ. The chain's CDR3 is CASSFDRNYGYTF. The DNA of the CDR3 is TGCGCCAGCAGCTTTGACAGGAACTATGGCTACACCTTC. Full variable domain (remainder filled in from reference TRBV5-1 and TRBJ1-2): KAGVTQTPRYLIKTRGQQVTLSCSPISGHRSVSWYQQTPGQGLQFLFEYFSETQRNKGNFPGRFSGRQFSNSRSEMNVSTLELGDSALYLCASSFDRNYGYTFGSGTRLTVV.

This chain uses TRBV28 with TRBJ2-7; TRBD1 agrees at 7 bases. The CDR3 loop spans 11 amino acids. The V gene's germline CDR1 is MDHEN and CDR2 SYDVKM. V lost 7 bases and J lost 9; bases outside the gene matches: 6. In DNA, the CDR3 is TGTGCCAGCACCACGGGACAGACGCAGTACTTC. Residues: CASTTGQTQYF.

DNA for the CDR3: TGTGCCAGCCGACGGGACACCGAGACCTACGAGCAGTACTTC. It specifies CASRRDTETYEQYF. The chain recombines TRBV6-5 with TRBJ2-7, with TRBD1 as a possible D gene (6 bases). Per germline, CDR1 MNHEY and CDR2 SVGAGI. The CDR3 spans 14 residues. V lost 8 bases and J lost 2, with 16 bases in between.

The rearrangement joins TRBV3-1 (or the pseudogene TRBV3-2) to TRBJ2-1, with 7 bases fitting TRBD2. Trimming removed 1 base from V and 5 bases from J; junction bases left unmatched: 2. The V gene's germline CDR1 is LGHDT and CDR2 YNNKEL (reference sequence). The CDR3 covers 14 residues. The CDR3 is CASSQVGLHNEQFF. CDR3 nucleotides: TGTGCCAGCAGCCAAGTGGGACTACACAATGAGCAGTTCTTC.

The CDR3 DNA is TGTGCCAGCAGCGGACTGGGCGGGGAAGCTTTCTTT. Translated, it gives CASSGLGGEAFF. The rearrangement joins TRBV9 to TRBJ1-1, with D hard to call. The germline CDR1 and CDR2 sequences are SGDLS and YYNGEE. The CDR3 has 12 residues. The ends were cut back, 3 bases at V and 8 bases at J, with 11 bases in the middle.

J is TRBJ2-7 and V is TRBV19, with 8 bases lining up with TRBD2. V trimming: 4 bases; J trimming: 2 bases; junction bases outside the gene matches: 1. The length of the CDR3 is 13 residues. Germline CDR1 LNHDA, CDR2 SQIVND (reference sequence). CDR3 DNA: TGTGCCAGTAGTAGGGGACTAGCCTACGAGCAGTACTTC. It yields the protein CASSRGLAYEQYF.

This clone has just a few counts. The genes are TRBV28 and TRBJ2-7; the D is unclear. Germline V CDR1 and CDR2: MDHEN, SYDVKM. The CDR3 runs to 14 residues. The ends were cut back, 3 bases at V and 0 bases at J, with 9 bases in the middle. DNA of the CDR3: TGTGCCAGCAGTTTCCCCGCCAGCTCCTACGAGCAGTACTTC. Its protein product is CASSFPASSYEQYF.

The chain couples TRBV19 to TRBJ2-7; D perhaps matches TRBD1 (6 bases). The length of the CDR3 is 15 residues. The germline gives CDR1 LNHDA, CDR2 SQIVND (reference sequence). The V and J ends lost 6 bases and 2 bases respectively, with 17 bases between them. CDR3 sequence: CASRFTSGDAYEQYF. As DNA, the CDR3 is TGTGCCAGTAGATTTACTTCAGGGGATGCCTACGAGCAGTACTTC.

The V call is TRBV5-1, the J call TRBJ2-3, with TRBD2 matching over 8 bases. The length of the CDR3 is 16 residues. Per the germline V gene, CDR1 is SGHRS and CDR2 is YFSETQ. V lost 2 bases and J lost 3; bases outside the gene matches: 8. CDR3 region: CASSFFRAGETDTQYF. Here the CDR3 DNA reads TGCGCCAGCAGCTTTTTTCGAGCGGGAGAGACAGATACGCAGTATTTT.

The V call is TRBV28, the J call TRBJ1-5; 7 nucleotides line up with TRBD1. This CDR3 has 15 amino acids. Germline V gene sequence: CDR1 MDHEN, CDR2 SYDVKM. With V trimmed by 8 bases and J by 0 bases, 7 bases remained unmatched. The CDR3 spells CASRRSGGSNQPQHF. The DNA for the CDR3 is TGTGCCAGCCGTAGGTCAGGGGGTAGCAATCAGCCCCAGCATTTT.

This clone was seen once. The chain is built from TRBV5-1 and TRBJ1-6; possible D gene TRBD1, 5 bases. Germline V lookup: CDR1 SGHRS, CDR2 YFSETQ. V was trimmed by 0 bases and J by 8 bases, leaving 9 bases between them. The CDR3 is 14 amino acids. CDR3 residues: CASSLVSGDSPLHF. In DNA form, the CDR3 reads TGCGCCAGCAGCTTGGTATCGGGGGATTCACCCCTCCACTTT.